The clone carrying this T cell receptor (beta chain) appeared once. What it binds is unknown. Treatment defined: 15 to 20 received Ad26.COV2.S at low or high dose, single or two shots; several received placebo; per-sample allocation not given. Material that was analyzed had been drawn on day 63 after the first vaccine or placebo injection. Losses at the gene ends were 5 bases for V and 8 bases for J; bases not matched to a gene: 5. CDR3 length: 13 amino acids. Per germline, CDR1 MNHEY and CDR2 SVGEGT. The data belong to a study of Ad26.COV2.S vaccination and SARS-CoV-2 variants. Study summary: Ad26.COV2.S given intramuscularly, once or twice 56 days apart.

Overall study results and limits: Substantial breadth was reportedly displayed by spike-specific CD8+ and CD4+ T cell responses after vaccination. Individuals receiving vaccine had higher spike-specific TCR breadth than placebo recipients did.

TCRdb's table, derived via immunoSEQ multiplex PCR, lists solely in-frame clones and lacks some. The table lists 300,000 to 350,000 clones, about 87% of them singletons. This specimen consisted of peripheral blood, obtained in a trial of Ad26.COV2.S vaccine versus placebo. The chain combines TRBV6-2 or TRBV6-3 with TRBJ2-3; the match to TRBD1 covers 9 bases. This receptor was taken from a person aged 18-60 years who received the Ad26.COV2.S COVID-19 vaccine or a placebo. As DNA, the CDR3 is TGTGCCAGCAGTACAGGGGGCATGGGTACGCAGTATTTT. Translation gives CASSTGGMGTQYF.